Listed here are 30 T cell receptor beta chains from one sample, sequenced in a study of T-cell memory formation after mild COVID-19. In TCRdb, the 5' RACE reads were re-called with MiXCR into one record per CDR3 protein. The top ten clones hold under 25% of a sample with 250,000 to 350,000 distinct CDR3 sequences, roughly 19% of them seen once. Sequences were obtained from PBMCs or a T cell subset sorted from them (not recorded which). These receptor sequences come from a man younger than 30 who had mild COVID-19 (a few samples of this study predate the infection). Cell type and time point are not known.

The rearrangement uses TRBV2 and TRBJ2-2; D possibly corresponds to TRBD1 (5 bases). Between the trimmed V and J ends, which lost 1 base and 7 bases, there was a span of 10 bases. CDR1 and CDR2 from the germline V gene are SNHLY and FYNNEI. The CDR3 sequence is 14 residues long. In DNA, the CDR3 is TGTGCCAGCAGTGAAGGTCAGGGAAGCGGGGAGCTGTTTTTT. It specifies CASSEGQGSGELFF. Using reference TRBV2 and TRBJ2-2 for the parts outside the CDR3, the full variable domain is EPEVTQTPSHQVTQMGQEVILRCVPISNHLYFYWYRQILGQKVEFLVSFYNNEISEKSEIFDDQFSVERPDGSNFTLKIRSTKLEDSAMYFCASSEGQGSGELFFGEGSRLTVL.

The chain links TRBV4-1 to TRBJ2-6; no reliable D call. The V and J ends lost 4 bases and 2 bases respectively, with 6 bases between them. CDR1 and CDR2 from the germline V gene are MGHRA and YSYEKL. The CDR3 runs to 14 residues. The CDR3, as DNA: TGCGCCAGCAGCCCTAACACTGGGGCCAACGTCCTGACTTTC. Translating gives CASSPNTGANVLTF.

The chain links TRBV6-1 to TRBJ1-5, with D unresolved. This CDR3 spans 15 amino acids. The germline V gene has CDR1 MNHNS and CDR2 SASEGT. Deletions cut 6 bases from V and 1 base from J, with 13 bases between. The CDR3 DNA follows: TGTGCCAGCAGCGGAACTACAAGGAGCAATCAGCCCCAGCATTTT. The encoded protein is CASSGTTRSNQPQHF.

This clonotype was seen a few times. The DNA of the CDR3 is TGTGCCAGCAGCCATAGGACAGCTTATAGCAATCAGCCCCAGCATTTT. Amino acids: CASSHRTAYSNQPQHF. The gene calls are TRBV16 and TRBJ1-5; tentative D call: TRBD1 (6 bases). The CDR3 runs to 16 residues. Germline V gene lookup returns CDR1 KGHSY and CDR2 FQNENV. V lost 3 bases and J lost 0, with 12 bases in between. Using reference TRBV16 and TRBJ1-5 for the parts outside the CDR3, the full variable domain is GEEVAQTPKHLVRGEGQKAKLYCAPIKGHSYVFWYQQVLKNEFKFLISFQNENVFDETGMPKERFSAKCLPNSPCSLEIQATKLEDSAVYFCASSHRTAYSNQPQHFGDGTRLSIL.

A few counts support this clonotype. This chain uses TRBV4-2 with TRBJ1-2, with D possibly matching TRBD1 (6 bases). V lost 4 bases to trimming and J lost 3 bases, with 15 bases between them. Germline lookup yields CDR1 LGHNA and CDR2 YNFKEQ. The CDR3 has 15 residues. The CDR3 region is CASSPGRGPYYGYTF. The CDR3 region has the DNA TGTGCCAGCAGCCCTGGTCGGGGGCCTTACTATGGCTACACCTTC.

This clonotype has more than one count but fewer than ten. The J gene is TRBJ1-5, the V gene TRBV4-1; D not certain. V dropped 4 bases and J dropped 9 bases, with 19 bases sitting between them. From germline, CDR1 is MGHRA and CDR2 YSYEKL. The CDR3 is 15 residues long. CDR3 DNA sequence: TGCGCCAGCAGCCCATTCCTCCGTGACCCTAGGCCCCAGCATTTT. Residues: CASSPFLRDPRPQHF.

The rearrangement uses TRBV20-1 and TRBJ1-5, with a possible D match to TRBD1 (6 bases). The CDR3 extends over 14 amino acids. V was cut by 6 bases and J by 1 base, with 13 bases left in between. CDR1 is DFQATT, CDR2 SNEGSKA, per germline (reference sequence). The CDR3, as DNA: TGCAGTGCGCAGACAGGACCCAGCAATCAGCCCCAGCATTTT. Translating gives CSAQTGPSNQPQHF.

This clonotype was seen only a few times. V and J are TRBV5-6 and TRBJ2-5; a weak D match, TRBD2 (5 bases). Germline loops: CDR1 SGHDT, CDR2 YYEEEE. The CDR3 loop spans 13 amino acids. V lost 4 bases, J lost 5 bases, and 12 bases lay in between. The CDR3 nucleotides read TGTGCCAGCAGCCCAAGCGGTACGGAGACCCAGTACTTC. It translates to CASSPSGTETQYF.

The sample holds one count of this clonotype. This CDR3 reads CASSRTTIAYEQYF. The CDR3 DNA sequence: TGTGCCAGCAGCCGCACGACTATAGCCTACGAGCAGTACTTC. The rearrangement uses TRBV3-1 and TRBJ2-7; D is perhaps TRBD2 (5 bases). From germline, CDR1 is LGHDT and CDR2 YNNKEL (reference sequence). This CDR3 comprises 14 residues. Deletions cut 4 bases from V and 2 bases from J, with 12 bases between.

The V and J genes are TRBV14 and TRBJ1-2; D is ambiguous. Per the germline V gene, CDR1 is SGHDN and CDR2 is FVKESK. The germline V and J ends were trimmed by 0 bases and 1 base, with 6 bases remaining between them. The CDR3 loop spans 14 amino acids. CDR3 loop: CASSQDLNNYGYTF. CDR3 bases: TGTGCCAGCAGCCAAGATCTGAATAACTATGGCTACACCTTC.

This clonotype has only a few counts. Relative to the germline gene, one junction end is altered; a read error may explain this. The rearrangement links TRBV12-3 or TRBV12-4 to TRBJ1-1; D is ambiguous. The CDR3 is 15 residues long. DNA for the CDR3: TGTGCCAGCAGTTTAGAAGGGTACGGGAACGCTGAAGCTTTCTTT. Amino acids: CASSLEGYGNAEAFF.

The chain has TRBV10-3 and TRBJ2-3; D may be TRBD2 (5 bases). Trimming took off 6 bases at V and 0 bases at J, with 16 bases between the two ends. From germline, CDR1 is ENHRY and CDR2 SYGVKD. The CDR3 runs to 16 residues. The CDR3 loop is CAISGVAYPSTDTQYF. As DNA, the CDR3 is TGTGCCATCAGCGGAGTAGCGTACCCTAGCACAGATACGCAGTATTTT.

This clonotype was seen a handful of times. CDR3 sequence: CASTTLRLAGEETQYF. The CDR3 DNA is TGTGCCAGCACCACCCTCCGACTAGCGGGGGAAGAGACCCAGTACTTC. V is TRBV7-9 and J is TRBJ2-5; 12 bases are a match to TRBD2. Germline V gene data show CDR1 as SEHNR and CDR2 as FQNEAQ (reference sequence). The CDR3 totals 16 residues. J was trimmed by 3 bases and V by 7 bases; bases with no gene match: 9.

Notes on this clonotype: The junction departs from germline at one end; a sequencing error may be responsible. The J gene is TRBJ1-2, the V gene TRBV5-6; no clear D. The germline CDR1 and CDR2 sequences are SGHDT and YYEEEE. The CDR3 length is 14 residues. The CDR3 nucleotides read TGTGCCAGCACCTTGGCAGGACCTTCCTATGGCTACACCTTC. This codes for CASTLAGPSYGYTF. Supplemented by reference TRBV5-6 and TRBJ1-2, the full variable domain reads DAGVTQSPTHLIKTRGQQVTLRCSPKSGHDTVSWYQQALGQGPQFIFQYYEEEERQRGNFPDRFSGHQFPNYSSELNVNALLLGDSALYLCASTLAGPSYGYTFGSGTRLTVV.

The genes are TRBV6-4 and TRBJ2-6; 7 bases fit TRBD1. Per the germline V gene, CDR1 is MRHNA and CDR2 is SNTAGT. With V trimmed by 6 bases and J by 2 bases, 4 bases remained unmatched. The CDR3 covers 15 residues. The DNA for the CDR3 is TGTGCCAGCAGAGCCACAGGGGCTGGGGCCAACGTCCTGACTTTC. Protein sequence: CASRATGAGANVLTF.

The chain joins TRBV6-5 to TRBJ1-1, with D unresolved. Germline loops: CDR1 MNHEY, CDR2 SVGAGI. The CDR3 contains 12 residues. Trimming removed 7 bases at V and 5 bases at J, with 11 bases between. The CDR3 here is CASNDPGTEAFF. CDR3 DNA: TGTGCCAGCAACGACCCGGGGACTGAAGCTTTCTTT.

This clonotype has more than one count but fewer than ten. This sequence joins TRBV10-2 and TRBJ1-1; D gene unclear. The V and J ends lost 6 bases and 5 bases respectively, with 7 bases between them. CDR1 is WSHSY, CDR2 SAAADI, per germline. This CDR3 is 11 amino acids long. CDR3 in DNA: TGCGCCAGCAGAAAAGGAACTGAAGCTTTCTTT. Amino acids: CASRKGTEAFF.

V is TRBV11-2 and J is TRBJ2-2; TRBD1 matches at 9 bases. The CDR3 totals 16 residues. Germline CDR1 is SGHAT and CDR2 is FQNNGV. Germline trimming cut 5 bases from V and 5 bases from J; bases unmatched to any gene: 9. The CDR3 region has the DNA TGTGCCAGCAGCGGACTATACAGGGGGCAAACCGGGGAGCTGTTTTTT. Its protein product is CASSGLYRGQTGELFF.

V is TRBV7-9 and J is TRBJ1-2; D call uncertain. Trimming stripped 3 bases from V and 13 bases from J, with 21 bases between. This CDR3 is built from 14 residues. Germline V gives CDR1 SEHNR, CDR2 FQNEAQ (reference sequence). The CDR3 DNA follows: TGTGCCAGCAGCTTCGACACCCTGATGGGCGCTCTCACCTTC. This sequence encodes CASSFDTLMGALTF.

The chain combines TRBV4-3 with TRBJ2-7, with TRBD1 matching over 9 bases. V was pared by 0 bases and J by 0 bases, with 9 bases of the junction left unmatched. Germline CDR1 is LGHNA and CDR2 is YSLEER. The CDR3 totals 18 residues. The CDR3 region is CASSQDRMTGGASYEQYF. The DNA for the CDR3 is TGCGCCAGCAGCCAAGACCGCATGACAGGGGGGGCCTCCTACGAGCAGTACTTC.

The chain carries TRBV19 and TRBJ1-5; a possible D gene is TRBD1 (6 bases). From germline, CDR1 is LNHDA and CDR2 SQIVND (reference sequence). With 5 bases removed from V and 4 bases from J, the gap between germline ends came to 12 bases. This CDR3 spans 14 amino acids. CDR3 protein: CASSPGQKNQPQHF. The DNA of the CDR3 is TGTGCCAGTAGTCCCGGACAGAAGAATCAGCCCCAGCATTTT. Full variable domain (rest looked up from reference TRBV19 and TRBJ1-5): DGGITQSPKYLFRKEGQNVTLSCEQNLNHDAMYWYRQDPGQGLRLIYYSQIVNDFQKGDIAEGYSVSREKKESFPLTVTSAQKNPTAFYLCASSPGQKNQPQHFGDGTRLSIL.

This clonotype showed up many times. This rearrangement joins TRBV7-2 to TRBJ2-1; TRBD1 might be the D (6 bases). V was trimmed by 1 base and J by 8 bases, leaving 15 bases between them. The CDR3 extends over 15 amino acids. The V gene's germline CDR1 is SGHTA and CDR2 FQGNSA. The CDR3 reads CASSLGRGQLDEQFF. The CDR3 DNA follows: TGTGCCAGCAGCTTAGGTCGGGGACAACTCGATGAGCAGTTCTTC.

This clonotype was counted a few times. CDR3 residues: CASVGGGPHNEQFF. The CDR3 region has the DNA TGTGCCAGCGTGGGCGGGGGACCTCACAATGAGCAGTTCTTC. The chain has TRBV3-1 and TRBJ2-1, with 7 bases fitting TRBD2. Germline CDR1 and CDR2: LGHDT and YNNKEL (reference sequence). This CDR3 region has 14 residues. The V segment lost 8 bases and the J segment 5 bases; nucleotides outside the gene matches: 9.

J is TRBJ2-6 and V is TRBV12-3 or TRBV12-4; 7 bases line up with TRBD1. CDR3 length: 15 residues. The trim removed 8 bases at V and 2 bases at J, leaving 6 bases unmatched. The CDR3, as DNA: TGTGCCAGCCGTCTACAGGGGACTGGGGCCAACGTCCTGACTTTC. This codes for CASRLQGTGANVLTF.

CDR3 sequence: CASSLVGTSFADTQYF. The CDR3 DNA reads as TGTGCCAGCAGCTTAGTGGGGACTAGTTTTGCAGATACGCAGTATTTT. The genes are TRBV7-2 and TRBJ2-3, with 8 nucleotides matching TRBD2. Germline V gene sequence: CDR1 SGHTA, CDR2 FQGNSA. V was clipped by 1 base and J by 4 bases; unmatched bases: 7. CDR3 size: 16 residues.

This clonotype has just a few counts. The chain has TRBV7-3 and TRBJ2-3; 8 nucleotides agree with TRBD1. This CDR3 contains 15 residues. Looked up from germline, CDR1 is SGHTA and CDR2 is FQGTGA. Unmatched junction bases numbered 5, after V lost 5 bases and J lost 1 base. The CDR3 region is CASSPGQGGTDTQYF. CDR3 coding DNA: TGTGCCAGCAGCCCCGGACAGGGAGGCACAGATACGCAGTATTTT.

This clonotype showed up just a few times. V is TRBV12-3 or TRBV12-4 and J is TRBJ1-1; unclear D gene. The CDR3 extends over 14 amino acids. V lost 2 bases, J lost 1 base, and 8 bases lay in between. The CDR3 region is CASSLYTANTEAFF. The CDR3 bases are TGTGCCAGCAGTTTATACACAGCGAACACTGAAGCTTTCTTT.

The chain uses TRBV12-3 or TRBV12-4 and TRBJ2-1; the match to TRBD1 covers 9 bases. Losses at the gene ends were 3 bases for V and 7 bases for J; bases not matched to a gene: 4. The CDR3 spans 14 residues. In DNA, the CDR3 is TGTGCCAGCAGTTTTGGACAGGGGTTGAATGAGCAGTTCTTC. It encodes CASSFGQGLNEQFF.

The CDR3 bases are TGCGCCAGCACAGGGGACAATGAGCAGTTCTTC. Translation: CASTGDNEQFF. The chain is built from TRBV5-1 and TRBJ2-1, with D perhaps matching TRBD1 (6 bases). Germline CDR1 is SGHRS and CDR2 is YFSETQ. The CDR3 is made up of 11 amino acids. V gave up 6 bases and J gave up 5 bases, with 6 bases separating them. The complete variable domain, with remaining parts taken from reference TRBV5-1 and TRBJ2-1, reads KAGVTQTPRYLIKTRGQQVTLSCSPISGHRSVSWYQQTPGQGLQFLFEYFSETQRNKGNFPGRFSGRQFSNSRSEMNVSTLELGDSALYLCASTGDNEQFFGPGTRLTVL.

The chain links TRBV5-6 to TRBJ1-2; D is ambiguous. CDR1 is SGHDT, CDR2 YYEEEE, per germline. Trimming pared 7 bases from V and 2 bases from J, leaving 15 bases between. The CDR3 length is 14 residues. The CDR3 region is CASHMAGPNYGYTF. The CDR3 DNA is TGTGCCAGCCACATGGCCGGCCCAAACTATGGCTACACCTTC.